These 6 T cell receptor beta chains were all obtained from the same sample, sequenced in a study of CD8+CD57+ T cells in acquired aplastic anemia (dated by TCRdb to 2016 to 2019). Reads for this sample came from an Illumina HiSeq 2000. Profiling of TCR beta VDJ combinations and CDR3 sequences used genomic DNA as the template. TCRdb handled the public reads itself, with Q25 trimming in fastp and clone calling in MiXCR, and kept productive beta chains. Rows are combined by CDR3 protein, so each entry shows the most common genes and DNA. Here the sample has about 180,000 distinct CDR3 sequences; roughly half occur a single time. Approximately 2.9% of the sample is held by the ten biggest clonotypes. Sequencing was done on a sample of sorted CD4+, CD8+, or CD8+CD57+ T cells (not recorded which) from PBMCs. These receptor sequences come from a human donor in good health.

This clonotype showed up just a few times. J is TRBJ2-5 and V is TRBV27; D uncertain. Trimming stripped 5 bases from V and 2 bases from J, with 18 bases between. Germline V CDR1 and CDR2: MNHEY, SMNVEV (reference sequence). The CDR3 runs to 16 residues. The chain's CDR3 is CASSKRFVGEQETQYF. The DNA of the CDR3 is TGTGCCAGCAGTAAACGGTTTGTAGGAGAACAAGAGACCCAGTACTTC.

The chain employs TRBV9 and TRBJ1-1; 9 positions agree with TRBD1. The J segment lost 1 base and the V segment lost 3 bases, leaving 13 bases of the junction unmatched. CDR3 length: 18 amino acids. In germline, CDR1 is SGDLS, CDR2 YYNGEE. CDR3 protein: CASSATPGTGISNTEAFF. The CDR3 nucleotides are TGTGCCAGCAGCGCAACACCCGGGACAGGGATTTCGAACACTGAAGCTTTCTTT.

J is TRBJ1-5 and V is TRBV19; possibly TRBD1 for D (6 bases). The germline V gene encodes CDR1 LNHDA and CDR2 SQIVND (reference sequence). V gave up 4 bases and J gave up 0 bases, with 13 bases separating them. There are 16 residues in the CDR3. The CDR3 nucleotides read TGTGCCAGTAGTACATCCGGGGGCTATAGCAATCAGCCCCAGCATTTT. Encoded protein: CASSTSGGYSNQPQHF.

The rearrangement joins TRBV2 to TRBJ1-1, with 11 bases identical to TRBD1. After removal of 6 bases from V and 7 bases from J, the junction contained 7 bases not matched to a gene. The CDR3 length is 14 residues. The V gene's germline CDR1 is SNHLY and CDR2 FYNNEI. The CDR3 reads CASSRTGGLDEAFF. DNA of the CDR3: TGTGCCAGCAGCAGGACAGGGGGCTTGGATGAAGCTTTCTTT.

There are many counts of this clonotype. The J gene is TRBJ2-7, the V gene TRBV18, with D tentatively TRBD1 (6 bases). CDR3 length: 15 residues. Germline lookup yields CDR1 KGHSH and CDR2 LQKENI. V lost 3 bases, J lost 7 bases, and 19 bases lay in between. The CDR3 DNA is TGTGCCAGCTCACCCGGCAGGGGAAGTTATATGGAGCAGTACTTC. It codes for CASSPGRGSYMEQYF.

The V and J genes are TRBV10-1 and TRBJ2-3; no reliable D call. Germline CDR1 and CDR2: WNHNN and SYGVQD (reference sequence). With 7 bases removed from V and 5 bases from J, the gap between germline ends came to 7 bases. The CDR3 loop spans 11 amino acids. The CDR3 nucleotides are TGCGCCAGCACACAGCGAGATACGCAGTATTTT. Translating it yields CASTQRDTQYF.